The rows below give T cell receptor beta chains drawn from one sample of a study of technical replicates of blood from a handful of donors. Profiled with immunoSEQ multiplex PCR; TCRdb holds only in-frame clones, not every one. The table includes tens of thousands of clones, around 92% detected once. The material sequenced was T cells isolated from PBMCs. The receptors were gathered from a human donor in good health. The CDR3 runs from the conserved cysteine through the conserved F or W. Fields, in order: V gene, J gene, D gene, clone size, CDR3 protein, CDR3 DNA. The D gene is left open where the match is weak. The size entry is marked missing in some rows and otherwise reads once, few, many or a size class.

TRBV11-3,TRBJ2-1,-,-,CASSRRRLNEQFF,TGTGCCAGCAGCCGGAGACGCCTTAATGAGCAGTTCTTC
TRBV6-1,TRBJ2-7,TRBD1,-,CASSTTGTASYEQYF,TGTGCCAGCAGTACCACCGGGACAGCCTCCTACGAGCAGTACTTC
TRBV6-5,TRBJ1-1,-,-,CASSFLEGQTEAFF,TGTGCCAGCAGCTTCCTGGAGGGTCAGACTGAAGCTTTCTTT
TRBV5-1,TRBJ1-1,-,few,CASSLGVNTEAFF,TGCGCCAGCAGCTTGGGAGTGAACACTGAAGCTTTCTTT
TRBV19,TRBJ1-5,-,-,CASSLSDSNQPQHF,TGTGCCAGTAGTTTGTCAGACTCCAATCAGCCCCAGCATTTT
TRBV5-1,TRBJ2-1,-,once,CASSLNSSPYNEQFF,TGCGCCAGCAGCTTGAACAGCTCCCCCTACAATGAGCAGTTCTTC
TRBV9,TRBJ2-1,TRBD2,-,CASSVVGGSYNEQFF,TGTGCCAGCAGCGTAGTGGGCGGGAGTTACAATGAGCAGTTCTTC
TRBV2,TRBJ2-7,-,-,CASRNGLGGYF,TGTGCCAGCAGGAACGGACTGGGCGGGTACTTC
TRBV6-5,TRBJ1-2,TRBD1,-,CASSYPVLGGHGYTF,TGTGCCAGCAGTTACCCCGTCTTAGGGGGCCATGGCTACACCTTC
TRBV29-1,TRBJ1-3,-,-,CSVVKHSSGNTIYF,TGCAGCGTGGTTAAACACAGCTCTGGAAACACCATATATTTT
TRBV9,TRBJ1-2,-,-,CASSATGTSNYGYTF,TGTGCCAGCAGCGCTACCGGGACATCCAATTATGGCTACACCTTC
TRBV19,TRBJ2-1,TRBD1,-,CASSLPWTGGNEQFF,TGTGCCAGTAGTCTTCCCTGGACAGGGGGCAATGAGCAGTTCTTC
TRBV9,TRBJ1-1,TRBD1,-,CASSVTIQGRAEAFF,TGTGCCAGCAGCGTTACTATACAGGGGCGGGCTGAAGCTTTCTTT
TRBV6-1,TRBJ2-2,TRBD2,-,CASSYSGGAGELFF,TGTGCCAGCAGTTATAGCGGGGGTGCCGGGGAGCTGTTTTTT
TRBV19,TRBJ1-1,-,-,CASSIREGRREAFF,TGTGCCAGTAGTATAAGAGAAGGAAGGAGGGAAGCTTTCTTT
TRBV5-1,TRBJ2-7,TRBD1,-,CASSLSPSGQGIYEQYF,TGCGCCAGCAGCTTGAGCCCCTCGGGACAGGGTATCTACGAGCAGTACTTC
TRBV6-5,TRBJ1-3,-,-,CASSDLRGSTIYF,TGTGCCAGCAGTGATCTCCGGGGATCCACCATATATTTT
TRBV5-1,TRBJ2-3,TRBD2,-,CASSLVTSGGHTDTQYF,TGCGCCAGCAGCTTGGTTACTAGCGGGGGACACACAGATACGCAGTATTTT
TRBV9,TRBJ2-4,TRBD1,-,CASSVGEATGTGNIQYF,TGTGCCAGCAGCGTAGGAGAGGCCACCGGGACAGGGAACATTCAGTACTTC
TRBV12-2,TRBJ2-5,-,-,CASRLAALGDRDQETQYF,TGTGCAAGTCGCTTAGCGGCTTTAGGGGACAGAGACCAAGAGACCCAGTACTTC
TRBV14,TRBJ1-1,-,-,CASSQGGASGVAEAFF,TGTGCCAGCAGCCAAGGAGGCGCCTCGGGGGTAGCTGAAGCTTTCTTT
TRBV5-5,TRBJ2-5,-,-,CASSLGAVRFEETQYF,TGTGCCAGCAGCTTGGGGGCCGTCAGGTTCGAAGAGACCCAGTACTTC
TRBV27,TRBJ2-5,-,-,CASSLWAGDVETQYF,TGTGCCAGCAGTTTATGGGCAGGGGACGTTGAGACCCAGTACTTC
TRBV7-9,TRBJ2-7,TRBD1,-,CATDRGRYEQYF,TGTGCCACCGACAGGGGACGCTACGAGCAGTACTTC
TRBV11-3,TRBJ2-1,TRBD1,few,CASILNRDRGNEQFF,TGTGCCAGCATCCTAAACCGGGACAGGGGAAATGAGCAGTTCTTC
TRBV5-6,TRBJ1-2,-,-,CASSLAGYPTGYTF,TGTGCCAGCAGCTTAGCGGGCTACCCAACTGGCTACACCTTC
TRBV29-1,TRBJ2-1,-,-,CSGENNEQFF,TGCAGCGGGGAGAACAATGAGCAGTTCTTC
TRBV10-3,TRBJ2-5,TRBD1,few,CAISGTGQLMETQYF,TGTGCCATCAGTGGAACGGGACAGCTGATGGAGACCCAGTACTTC
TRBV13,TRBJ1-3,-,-,CASSDRTSGNTIYF,TGTGCCAGCAGCGACAGAACCTCTGGAAACACCATATATTTT
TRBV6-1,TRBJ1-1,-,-,CASSEGGGGNTEAFF,TGTGCCAGCAGTGAAGGGGGAGGGGGGAACACTGAAGCTTTCTTT
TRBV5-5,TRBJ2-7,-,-,CASSLGAVDEQYF,TGTGCCAGCAGCTTGGGGGCAGTAGACGAGCAGTACTTC
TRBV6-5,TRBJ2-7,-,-,CASSYSRYLGLEEQYF,TGTGCCAGCAGTTACTCGAGGTACCTAGGCCTGGAGGAGCAGTACTTC
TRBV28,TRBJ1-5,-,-,CASSLLEHSNQPQHF,TGTGCCAGCAGTTTATTGGAGCATAGCAATCAGCCCCAGCATTTT
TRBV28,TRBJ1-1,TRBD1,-,CASSLLQGPEAFF,TGTGCCAGCAGTTTATTACAGGGGCCTGAAGCTTTCTTT
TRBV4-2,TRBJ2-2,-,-,CASSSHGGKGTGELFF,TGTGCCAGCAGCTCCCACGGGGGTAAGGGCACCGGGGAGCTGTTTTTT
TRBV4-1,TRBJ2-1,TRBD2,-,CASSLEAGRYNEQFF,TGCGCCAGCAGCTTAGAAGCGGGAAGGTACAATGAGCAGTTCTTC
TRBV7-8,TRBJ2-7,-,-,CASSLLTGSYEQYF,TGTGCCAGCAGCTTACTAACGGGGTCCTACGAGCAGTACTTC
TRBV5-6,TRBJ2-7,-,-,CASSLRDLPKDEQYF,TGTGCCAGCAGCTTGCGGGATTTACCTAAAGACGAGCAGTACTTC
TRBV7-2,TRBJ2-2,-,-,CASSAQGAGELFF,TGTGCCAGCAGCGCACAGGGTGCCGGGGAGCTGTTTTTT
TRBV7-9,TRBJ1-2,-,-,CASSLDRVVYTF,TGTGCCAGCAGCTTAGACAGGGTTGTCTACACCTTC
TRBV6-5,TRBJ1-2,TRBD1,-,CASSDGQGYGYTF,TGTGCCAGCAGTGACGGACAGGGATATGGCTACACCTTC
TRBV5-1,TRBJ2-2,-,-,CASSFSRANTGELFF,TGCGCCAGCAGCTTCTCCAGGGCGAACACCGGGGAGCTGTTTTTT
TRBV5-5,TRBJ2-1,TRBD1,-,CASSSPGQLYNEQFF,TGTGCCAGCAGCTCGCCGGGACAGTTATACAATGAGCAGTTCTTC
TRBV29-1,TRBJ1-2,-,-,CSVEDLTDLYGYTF,TGCAGCGTTGAAGATCTTACAGATCTCTATGGCTACACCTTC
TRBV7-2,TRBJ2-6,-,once,CASSRDVAGANVLTF,TGTGCCAGCAGCCGAGATGTCGCTGGGGCCAACGTCCTGACTTTC
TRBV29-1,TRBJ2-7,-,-,CSVALRLTYEQYF,TGCAGCGTTGCGCTCAGACTAACCTACGAGCAGTACTTC
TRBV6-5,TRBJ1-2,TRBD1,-,CASSRGTGGLLGYTF,TGTGCCAGCAGCCGCGGGACAGGGGGCCTCTTGGGCTACACCTTC
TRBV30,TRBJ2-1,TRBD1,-,CAWSVGQGANEQFF,TGTGCCTGGAGCGTAGGACAGGGGGCCAATGAGCAGTTCTTC
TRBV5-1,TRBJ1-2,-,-,CASSSGQLSNYGYTF,TGCGCCAGCAGCTCAGGACAGCTCTCTAACTATGGCTACACCTTC
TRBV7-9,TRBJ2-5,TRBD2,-,CASSSGLAPETQYF,TGTGCCAGCAGCTCCGGACTAGCTCCGGAGACCCAGTACTTC
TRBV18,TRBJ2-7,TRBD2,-,CASSPIFPREGRDEQYF,TGTGCCAGCTCACCAATCTTTCCGCGGGAGGGCCGAGACGAGCAGTACTTC
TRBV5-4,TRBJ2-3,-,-,CASSLSTGFTDTQYF,TGTGCCAGCAGCTTGAGTACAGGGTTCACAGATACGCAGTATTTT
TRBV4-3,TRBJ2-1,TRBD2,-,CASSQAPTSEYSYNEQFF,TGCGCCAGCAGCCAAGCACCGACTAGCGAGTATTCCTACAATGAGCAGTTCTTC